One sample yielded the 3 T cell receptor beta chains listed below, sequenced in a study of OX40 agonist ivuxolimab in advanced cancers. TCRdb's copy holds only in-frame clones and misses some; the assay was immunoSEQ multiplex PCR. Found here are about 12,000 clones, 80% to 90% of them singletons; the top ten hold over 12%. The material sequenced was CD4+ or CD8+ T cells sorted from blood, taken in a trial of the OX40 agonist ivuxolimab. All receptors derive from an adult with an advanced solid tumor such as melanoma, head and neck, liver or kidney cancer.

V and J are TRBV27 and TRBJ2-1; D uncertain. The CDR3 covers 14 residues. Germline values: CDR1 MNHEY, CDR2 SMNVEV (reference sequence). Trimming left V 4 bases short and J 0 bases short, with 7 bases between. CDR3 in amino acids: CASSSGISYNEQFF. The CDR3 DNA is TGTGCCAGCAGTTCTGGAATCTCCTACAATGAGCAGTTCTTC.

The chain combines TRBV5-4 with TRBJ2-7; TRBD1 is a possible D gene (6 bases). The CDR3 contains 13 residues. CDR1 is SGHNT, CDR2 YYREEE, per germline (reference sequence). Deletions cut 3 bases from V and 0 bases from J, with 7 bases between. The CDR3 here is CASSWDTSYEQYF. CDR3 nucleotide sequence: TGTGCCAGCAGCTGGGACACCTCCTACGAGCAGTACTTC. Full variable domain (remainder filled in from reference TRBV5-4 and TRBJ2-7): ETGVTQSPTHLIKTRGQQVTLRCSSQSGHNTVSWYQQALGQGPQFIFQYYREEENGRGNFPPRFSGLQFPNYSSELNVNALELDDSALYLCASSWDTSYEQYFGPGTRLTVT.

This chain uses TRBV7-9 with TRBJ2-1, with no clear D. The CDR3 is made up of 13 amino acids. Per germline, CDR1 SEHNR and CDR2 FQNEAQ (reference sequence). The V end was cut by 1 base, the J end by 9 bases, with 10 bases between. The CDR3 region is CASSLVFSGEQFF. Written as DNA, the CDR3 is TGTGCCAGCAGCTTAGTTTTCTCGGGTGAGCAGTTCTTC.